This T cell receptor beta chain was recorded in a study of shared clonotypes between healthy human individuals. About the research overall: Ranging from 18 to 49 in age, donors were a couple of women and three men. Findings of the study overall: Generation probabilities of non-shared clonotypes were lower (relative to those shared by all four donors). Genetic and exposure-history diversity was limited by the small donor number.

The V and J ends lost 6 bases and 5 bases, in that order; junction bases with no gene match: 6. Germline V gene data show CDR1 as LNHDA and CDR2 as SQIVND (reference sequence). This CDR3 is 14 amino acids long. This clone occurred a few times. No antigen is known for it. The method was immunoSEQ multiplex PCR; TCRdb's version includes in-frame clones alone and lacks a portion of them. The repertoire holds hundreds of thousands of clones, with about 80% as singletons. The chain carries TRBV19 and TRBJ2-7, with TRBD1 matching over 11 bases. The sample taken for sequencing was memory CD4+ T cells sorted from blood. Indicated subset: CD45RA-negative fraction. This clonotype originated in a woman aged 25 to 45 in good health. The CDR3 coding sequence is TGTGCCAGTAGGGACAGGGGGCCTTTCCACGAGCAGTACTTC. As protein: CASRDRGPFHEQYF.